The rows below give T cell receptor beta chains drawn from one sample of a study of blood T cells in healthy people across ages. TCRdb processed the 5' RACE reads anew with MiXCR; each CDR3 protein has one entry. The table includes fewer than 2,000,000 distinct CDR3 sequences, about 32% detected once. The sample taken for sequencing was blood. Source of these receptors: a woman between 25 and 40 years old in good health. The CDR3 runs from the conserved cysteine through the conserved F or W. The D gene is left open where the match is weak. Part of the rows lack a size; the others show once, few, many or a class for expanded clones.

V: TRBV27
J: TRBJ2-1
size: few
D: .
CDR3: CASRGRAHNEQFF
DNA: TGTGCCAGCAGAGGAAGAGCCCACAATGAGCAGTTCTTC

V: TRBV27
J: TRBJ2-1
size: .
D: TRBD1
CDR3: CASSPGTGYHNEQFF
DNA: TGTGCCAGCAGTCCCGGGACAGGGTACCACAATGAGCAGTTCTTC

V: TRBV4-2
J: TRBJ2-3
size: many
D: TRBD2
CDR3: CASSQDPSGRTDTQYF
DNA: TGTGCCAGCAGCCAAGACCCAAGCGGGAGGACAGATACGCAGTATTTT

V: TRBV7-9
J: TRBJ1-2
size: .
D: .
CDR3: CASSLAADGPYGYTF
DNA: TGTGCCAGCAGCTTAGCGGCGGACGGGCCCTATGGCTACACCTTC

V: TRBV2
J: TRBJ2-1
size: .
D: TRBD1
CDR3: CASTYRGSYNEQFF
DNA: TGTGCCAGTACCTACAGGGGATCCTACAATGAGCAGTTCTTC

V: TRBV10-3
J: TRBJ1-5
size: .
D: .
CDR3: CASGQNNQPQHF
DNA: TGTGCCTCAGGACAGAACAATCAGCCCCAGCATTTT

V: TRBV5-1
J: TRBJ2-1
size: few
D: .
CDR3: CASSSNRVASYNEQFF
DNA: TGCGCCAGCAGCTCAAACAGGGTAGCCTCCTACAATGAGCAGTTCTTC

V: TRBV10-3
J: TRBJ2-7
size: few
D: TRBD2
CDR3: CAIGTSGSGVSYEQYF
DNA: TGTGCCATCGGGACTAGCGGGAGTGGTGTGTCCTACGAGCAGTACTTC

V: TRBV30
J: TRBJ2-7
size: .
D: .
CDR3: CAWSVQHGNSYEQYF
DNA: TGTGCCTGGAGTGTACAACACGGGAACTCCTACGAGCAGTACTTC

V: TRBV7-6
J: TRBJ2-1
size: .
D: .
CDR3: CANSWAAARDNEQFF
DNA: TGTGCCAACAGTTGGGCGGCTGCAAGGGACAATGAGCAGTTCTTC

V: TRBV4-1
J: TRBJ2-7
size: .
D: TRBD2
CDR3: CASSQTGLASEQHF
DNA: TGCGCCAGCAGCCAGACGGGACTAGCGAGCGAGCAGCACTTC

V: TRBV4-1
J: TRBJ1-4
size: .
D: .
CDR3: CASSQGEGVIDEKLFF
DNA: TGCGCCAGCAGCCAAGGAGAGGGGGTAATCGATGAAAAACTGTTTTTT

V: TRBV7-9
J: TRBJ2-3
size: .
D: TRBD2
CDR3: CASSPGRGEQDTQYF
DNA: TGTGCCAGCAGTCCCGGGCGGGGGGAACAAGATACGCAGTATTTT

V: TRBV7-8
J: TRBJ2-1
size: few
D: TRBD2
CDR3: CASSLTSGIIPADEQFF
DNA: TGTGCCAGCAGCTTAACTAGCGGGATAATCCCGGCGGATGAGCAGTTCTTC

V: TRBV20-1
J: TRBJ2-5
size: .
D: .
CDR3: CSAIGEQETQYF
DNA: TGCAGTGCTATCGGGGAACAAGAGACCCAGTACTTC

V: TRBV6-2/TRBV6-3
J: TRBJ2-3
size: .
D: .
CDR3: CASRWEVSRLDTQYF
DNA: TGTGCCAGCAGGTGGGAAGTGTCTCGGTTAGATACGCAGTATTTT

V: TRBV7-2
J: TRBJ2-7
size: .
D: .
CDR3: CASSSLESDSTILYF
DNA: TGTGCCAGCAGCTCCTTAGAGAGCGACTCTACGATACTGTACTTC

V: TRBV12-3/TRBV12-4
J: TRBJ2-7
size: .
D: TRBD1
CDR3: CAGTNTGGNYEQYF
DNA: TGTGCCGGCACCAACACAGGGGGCAACTACGAGCAGTACTTC

V: TRBV4-1
J: TRBJ2-3
size: many
D: .
CDR3: CASSQGADTQYF
DNA: TGCGCCAGCAGCCAGGGAGCAGATACGCAGTATTTT

V: TRBV12-3/TRBV12-4
J: TRBJ2-5
size: few
D: TRBD2
CDR3: CASSVGTRLETQYF
DNA: TGTGCCAGCAGTGTAGGGACTAGACTCGAGACCCAGTACTTC

V: TRBV2
J: TRBJ2-5
size: .
D: TRBD2
CDR3: CASSDQRGVSGETQYF
DNA: TGTGCCAGCAGTGATCAGCGGGGGGTCTCAGGGGAGACCCAGTACTTC

V: TRBV4-1
J: TRBJ2-7
size: .
D: TRBD2
CDR3: CASSQRKTAGGSSYEQYF
DNA: TGCGCCAGCAGCCAACGAAAAACCGCCGGGGGGAGCTCCTACGAGCAGTACTTC

V: TRBV6-1
J: TRBJ1-1
size: .
D: .
CDR3: CVSSTVGAGTEAFF
DNA: TGTGTCAGCAGCACCGTGGGGGCAGGCACTGAAGCTTTCTTT

V: TRBV20-1
J: TRBJ2-1
size: .
D: TRBD2
CDR3: CSAYVGGSFSNEQFF
DNA: TGCAGTGCCTACGTGGGCGGGAGTTTCTCCAATGAGCAGTTCTTC

V: TRBV20-1
J: TRBJ1-2
size: .
D: .
CDR3: CSARAQGRGYTF
DNA: TGCAGTGCTAGAGCTCAGGGTAGGGGCTACACCTTC

V: TRBV25-1
J: TRBJ1-2
size: few
D: .
CDR3: CASSGSGGPGGYTF
DNA: TGTGCCAGCAGTGGTTCGGGGGGGCCGGGTGGCTACACCTTC

V: TRBV10-2
J: TRBJ2-7
size: .
D: TRBD1
CDR3: CASREGQGNYEQYF
DNA: TGCGCCAGCAGGGAAGGACAGGGCAACTACGAGCAGTACTTC

V: TRBV10-3
J: TRBJ2-7
size: few
D: .
CDR3: CATSVPGRSYEQYF
DNA: TGTGCCACCAGTGTACCCGGACGCTCCTACGAGCAGTACTTC

V: TRBV12-3/TRBV12-4
J: TRBJ2-7
size: .
D: .
CDR3: CASSFGRQDHDEQYF
DNA: TGTGCCAGCAGTTTCGGGCGGCAGGATCACGACGAGCAGTACTTC

V: TRBV6-5
J: TRBJ1-6
size: .
D: .
CDR3: CASTQVLLGSPLHF
DNA: TGTGCCAGCACCCAGGTTTTGCTGGGTTCACCCCTCCACTTT

V: TRBV11-2
J: TRBJ2-1
size: few
D: .
CDR3: CASSLSHVLNNEQFF
DNA: TGTGCCAGCAGCTTATCCCACGTTCTGAACAATGAGCAGTTCTTC

V: TRBV6-1
J: TRBJ2-5
size: few
D: .
CDR3: CASSEMETQYF
DNA: TGTGCCAGCAGTGAAATGGAGACCCAGTACTTC

V: TRBV7-9
J: TRBJ1-6
size: .
D: TRBD1
CDR3: CASSIQGFNSPRHF
DNA: TGTGCCAGCAGCATACAGGGGTTCAATTCACCCCGCCACTTT

V: TRBV24-1
J: TRBJ2-1
size: .
D: .
CDR3: CATSDSDPMKSYNEQFF
DNA: TGTGCCACCAGTGATTCCGACCCGATGAAGTCCTACAATGAGCAGTTCTTC

V: TRBV2
J: TRBJ2-5
size: .
D: .
CDR3: CASLLLETQYF
DNA: TGTGCCAGCCTACTACTAGAGACCCAGTACTTC

V: TRBV7-9
J: TRBJ2-5
size: few
D: .
CDR3: CASSPRQLKETQYF
DNA: TGTGCCAGCAGCCCCCGTCAACTCAAAGAGACCCAGTACTTC

V: TRBV11-2
J: TRBJ1-1
size: .
D: .
CDR3: CASRSVFKSGVSTEAFF
DNA: TGTGCCAGCAGATCTGTGTTTAAGTCGGGAGTAAGCACTGAAGCTTTCTTT

V: TRBV4-1
J: TRBJ1-5
size: few
D: .
CDR3: CASSRSQGASNQPQHF
DNA: TGCGCCAGCAGCCGGAGTCAGGGCGCTAGCAATCAGCCCCAGCATTTT

V: TRBV4-1
J: TRBJ1-4
size: many
D: TRBD1
CDR3: CASSQERRGQGLESEKLFF
DNA: TGCGCCAGCAGCCAAGAGAGGCGGGGACAGGGTTTGGAAAGTGAAAAACTGTTTTTT

V: TRBV19
J: TRBJ2-6
size: .
D: .
CDR3: CASSIPGANVLTF
DNA: TGTGCCAGTAGTATACCCGGGGCCAACGTCCTGACTTTC

V: TRBV4-1
J: TRBJ2-7
size: many
D: TRBD2
CDR3: CASSQVAGGPYEQYF
DNA: TGCGCCAGCAGCCAAGTAGCGGGGGGCCCCTACGAGCAGTACTTC

V: TRBV9
J: TRBJ2-3
size: .
D: .
CDR3: CASSISSGTDTQYF
DNA: TGTGCCAGCAGCATTAGTTCAGGGACAGATACGCAGTATTTT